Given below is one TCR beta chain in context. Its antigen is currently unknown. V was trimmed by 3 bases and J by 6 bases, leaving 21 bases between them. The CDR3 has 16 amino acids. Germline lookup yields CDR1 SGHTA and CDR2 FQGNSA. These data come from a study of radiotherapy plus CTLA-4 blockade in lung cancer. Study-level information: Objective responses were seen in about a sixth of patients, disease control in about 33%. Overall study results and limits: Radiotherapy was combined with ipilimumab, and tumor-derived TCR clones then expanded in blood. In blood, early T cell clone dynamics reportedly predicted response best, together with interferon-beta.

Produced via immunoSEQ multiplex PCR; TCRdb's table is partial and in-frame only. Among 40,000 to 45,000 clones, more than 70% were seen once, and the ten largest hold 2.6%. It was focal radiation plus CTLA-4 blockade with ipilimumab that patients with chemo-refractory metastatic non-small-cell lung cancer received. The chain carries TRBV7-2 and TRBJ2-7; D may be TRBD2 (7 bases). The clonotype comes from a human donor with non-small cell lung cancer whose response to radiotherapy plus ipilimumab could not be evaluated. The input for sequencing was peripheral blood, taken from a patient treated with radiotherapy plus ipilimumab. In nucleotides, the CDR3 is TGTGCCAGCAGCTTGGGGGGGCGGACATCACTAGGCGAGCAGTACTTC. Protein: CASSLGGRTSLGEQYF.